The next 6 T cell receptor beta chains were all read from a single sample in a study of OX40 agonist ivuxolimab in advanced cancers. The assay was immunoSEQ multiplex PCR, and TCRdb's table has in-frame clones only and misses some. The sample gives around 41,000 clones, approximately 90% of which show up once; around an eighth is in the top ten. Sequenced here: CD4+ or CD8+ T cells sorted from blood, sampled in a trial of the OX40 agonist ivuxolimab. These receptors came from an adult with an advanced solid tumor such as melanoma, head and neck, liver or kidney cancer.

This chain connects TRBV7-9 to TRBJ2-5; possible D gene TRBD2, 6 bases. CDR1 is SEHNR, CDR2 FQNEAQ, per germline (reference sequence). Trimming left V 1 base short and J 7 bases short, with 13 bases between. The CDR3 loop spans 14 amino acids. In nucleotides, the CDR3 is TGTGCCAGCAGCTTAGGATCCGGGAGTGGGACCCAGTACTTC. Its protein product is CASSLGSGSGTQYF. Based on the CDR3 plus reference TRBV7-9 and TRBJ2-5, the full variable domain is DTGVSQNPRHKITKRGQNVTFRCDPISEHNRLYWYRQTLGQGPEFLTYFQNEAQLEKSRLLSDRFSAERPKGSFSTLEIQRTEQGDSAMYLCASSLGSGSGTQYFGPGTRLLVL.

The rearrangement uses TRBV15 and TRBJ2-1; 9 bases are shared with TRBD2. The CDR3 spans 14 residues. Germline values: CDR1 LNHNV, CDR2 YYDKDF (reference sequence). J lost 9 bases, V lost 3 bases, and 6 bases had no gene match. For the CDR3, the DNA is TGTGCCACCAGCAGCGGGACTAGCCTCGTTGAGCAGTTCTTC. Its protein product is CATSSGTSLVEQFF.

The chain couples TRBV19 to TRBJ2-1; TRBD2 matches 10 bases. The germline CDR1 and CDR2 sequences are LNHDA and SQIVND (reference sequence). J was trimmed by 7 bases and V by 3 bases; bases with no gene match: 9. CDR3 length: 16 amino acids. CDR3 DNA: TGTGCCAGTAGTATTCCCAGCGGGAGGGCCATGAATGAGCAGTTCTTC. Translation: CASSIPSGRAMNEQFF.

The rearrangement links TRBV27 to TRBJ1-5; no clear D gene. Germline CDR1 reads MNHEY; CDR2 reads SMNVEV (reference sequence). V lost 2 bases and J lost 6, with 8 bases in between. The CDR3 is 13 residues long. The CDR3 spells CASSLAGGQPQHF. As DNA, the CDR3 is TGTGCCAGCAGTTTAGCGGGCGGTCAGCCCCAGCATTTT.

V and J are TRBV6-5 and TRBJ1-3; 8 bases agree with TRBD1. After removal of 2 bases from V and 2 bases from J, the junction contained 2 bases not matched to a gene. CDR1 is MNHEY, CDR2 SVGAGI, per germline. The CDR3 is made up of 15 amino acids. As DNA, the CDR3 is TGTGCCAGCAGTTACGAGACAGGGGCTGGAAACACCATATATTTT. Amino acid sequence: CASSYETGAGNTIYF.

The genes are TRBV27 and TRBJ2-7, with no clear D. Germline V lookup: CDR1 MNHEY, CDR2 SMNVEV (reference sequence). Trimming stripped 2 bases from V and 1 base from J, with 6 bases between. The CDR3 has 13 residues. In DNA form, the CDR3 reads TGTGCCAGCAGTTTACTCCAGTCCTACGAGCAGTACTTC. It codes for CASSLLQSYEQYF.